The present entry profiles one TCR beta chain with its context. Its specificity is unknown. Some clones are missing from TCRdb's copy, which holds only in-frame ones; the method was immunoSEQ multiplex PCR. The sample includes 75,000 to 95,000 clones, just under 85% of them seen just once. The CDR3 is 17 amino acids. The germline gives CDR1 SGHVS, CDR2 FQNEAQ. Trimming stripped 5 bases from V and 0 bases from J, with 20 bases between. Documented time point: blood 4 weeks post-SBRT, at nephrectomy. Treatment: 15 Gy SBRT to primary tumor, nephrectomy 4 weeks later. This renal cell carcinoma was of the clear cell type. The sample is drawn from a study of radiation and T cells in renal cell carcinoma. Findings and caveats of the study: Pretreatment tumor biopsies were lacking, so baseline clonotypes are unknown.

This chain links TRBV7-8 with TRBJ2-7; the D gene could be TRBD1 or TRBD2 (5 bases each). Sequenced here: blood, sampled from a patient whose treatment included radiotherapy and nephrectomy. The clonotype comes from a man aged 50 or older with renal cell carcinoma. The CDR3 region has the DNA TGTGCCAGCAGCGCACGGGACGTCGGTTCTTACTCCTACGAGCAGTACTTC. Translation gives CASSARDVGSYSYEQYF.